One and the same sample provided the 2 T cell receptor beta chains below, sequenced in a study of T cells after yellow fever vaccination. Via MiXCR, TCRdb re-called the 5' RACE reads, giving one row per CDR3 protein. This sample carries about 210,000 distinct CDR3 sequences, 3% to 4% of them seen once, and the ten largest clones take 3.2%. The sequenced sample was CD4+ T cells sorted from PBMCs, obtained 10 days after the yellow fever booster vaccination. The receptors were gathered from a man aged 18 to 35 who received the YFV17D yellow fever vaccine.

This clonotype was counted ten times or more. V and J are TRBV25-1 and TRBJ1-1, with a possible D match to TRBD1 (6 bases). The ends were cut back, 6 bases at V and 4 bases at J, with 18 bases in the middle. Germline CDR1 and CDR2: MGHDK and SYGVNS. CDR3 length: 15 amino acids. The CDR3 sequence is CASSDKKGVITEAFF. In nucleotides, the CDR3 is TGTGCCAGCAGCGATAAAAAGGGGGTCATCACTGAAGCTTTCTTT.

The sample holds many counts of this clonotype. CDR3 sequence (DNA): TGTGCCAGCAGCTTACTGGTCCCTAATGAAAAACTGTTTTTT. Encoded protein: CASSLLVPNEKLFF. The chain couples TRBV7-2 to TRBJ1-4; D is ambiguous. This CDR3 contains 14 residues. V gave up 2 bases and J gave up 3 bases, with 7 bases separating them. CDR1 is SGHTA, CDR2 FQGNSA, per germline.